Below, 16 T cell receptor beta chains from the same sample are listed, as sequenced in a study of T cell clonotyping in hematopoietic cell transplantation. Time point indicated: recipient sample about 28 days before transplant, after cytoreduction. The repertoire was sequenced with immunoSEQ multiplex PCR; TCRdb's copy has only in-frame clones and lacks some. The data hold 65,000 to 80,000 clones, with around 96% observed a single time. The specimen comprised peripheral blood mononuclear cells, sampled before stem cell transplant. All receptors derive from a woman between 45 and 65 years old with acute myeloid leukemia. Some clones in this sample may be carry-over from other donors' samples.

This clone has only one observation. The rearrangement uses TRBV10-1 and TRBJ2-2, with D hard to call. The CDR3 is made up of 14 amino acids. From germline, CDR1 is WNHNN and CDR2 SYGVQD (reference sequence). V was pared by 5 bases and J by 4 bases, with 11 bases between. CDR3 in amino acids: CASSPRRGTGELFF. The CDR3 DNA follows: TGCGCCAGCAGTCCAAGGCGCGGCACCGGGGAGCTGTTTTTT.

The chain links TRBV6-5 to TRBJ2-2; maybe TRBD2 (6 bases). Trimming stripped 7 bases from V and 5 bases from J, with 17 bases between. The germline gives CDR1 MNHEY, CDR2 SVGAGI. The CDR3 spans 15 residues. The CDR3 sequence: CASIKMTSLTGELFF. The CDR3 bases are TGTGCCAGCATTAAAATGACTAGTCTTACCGGGGAGCTGTTTTTT.

V is TRBV10-1 and J is TRBJ1-3; TRBD1 might be the D (5 bases). V lost 7 bases and J lost 0, with 7 bases in between. This CDR3 is 13 amino acids long. Germline lookup yields CDR1 WNHNN and CDR2 SYGVQD (reference sequence). The CDR3 region is CASKDSSGNTIYF. Written as DNA, the CDR3 is TGCGCCAGCAAAGACAGCTCTGGAAACACCATATATTTT.

CDR3 region: CAIKSGTDGNTIYF. The CDR3 nucleotides are TGTGCCATCAAATCCGGGACTGATGGAAACACCATATATTTT. This rearrangement joins TRBV10-3 to TRBJ1-3; D is possibly TRBD1 (5 bases). CDR1 and CDR2 from the germline V gene are ENHRY and SYGVKD. The V and J ends lost 7 bases and 3 bases respectively, with 13 bases between them. The CDR3 is 14 residues long.

The V and J genes are TRBV9 and TRBJ2-7; D is possibly TRBD1 or TRBD2 (5 bases each). V was pared by 3 bases and J by 1 base, with 14 bases between. This CDR3 comprises 15 residues. The V gene's germline CDR1 is SGDLS and CDR2 YYNGEE. CDR3 protein: CASSAAGTLSYEQYF. The CDR3 DNA sequence: TGTGCCAGCAGCGCGGCCGGGACCTTATCCTACGAGCAGTACTTC.

V is TRBV20-1 and J is TRBJ2-7; tentative D call: TRBD1 (6 bases). The germline V gene has CDR1 DFQATT and CDR2 SNEGSKA (reference sequence). The CDR3 loop spans 11 amino acids. The CDR3, as DNA: TGCAGCCTCGGACAGCCATACGAGCAGTACTTC. It codes for CSLGQPYEQYF.

The chain links TRBV5-6 to TRBJ1-5, with 7 positions matching TRBD1. The germline gives CDR1 SGHDT, CDR2 YYEEEE. Losses at the gene ends were 1 base for V and 2 bases for J; bases not matched to a gene: 6. The CDR3 spans 16 residues. The DNA of the CDR3 is TGTGCCAGCAGCTTGTTAGGCCAGGGGGGCAATCAGCCCCAGCATTTT. Translating it yields CASSLLGQGGNQPQHF.

V is TRBV11-3 and J is TRBJ2-3, with 10 bases fitting TRBD2. CDR1 is SGHNT, CDR2 YENEEA, per germline. J was trimmed by 3 bases and V by 4 bases; bases with no gene match: 7. CDR3 length equals 16 residues. This chain's CDR3 is CASSSALAGETDTQYF. Written as DNA, the CDR3 is TGTGCCAGCAGCTCCGCCCTAGCGGGAGAGACAGATACGCAGTATTTT.

The chain uses TRBV11-2 and TRBJ2-5; possible D gene TRBD2, 5 bases. The germline V gene has CDR1 SGHAT and CDR2 FQNNGV. Trimming pared 5 bases from V and 0 bases from J, leaving 7 bases between. This CDR3 is built from 13 residues. CDR3 nucleotide sequence: TGTGCCAGCAGCAAGGGAGACCAAGAGACCCAGTACTTC. As protein: CASSKGDQETQYF.

The chain combines TRBV14 with TRBJ2-7; D possibly corresponds to TRBD1 (6 bases). The V end lost 4 bases, the J end lost 1 base, and 17 bases lay between the germline ends. Germline assignment: CDR1 SGHDN and CDR2 FVKESK. This CDR3 has 16 amino acids. In DNA form, the CDR3 reads TGTGCCAGCAGCCCGGGACACGGACGCGCATCCTACGAGCAGTACTTC. Amino acid sequence: CASSPGHGRASYEQYF.

This chain joins TRBV7-2 and TRBJ1-1; 8 nucleotides match TRBD1. Germline CDR1 is SGHTA and CDR2 is FQGNSA. V lost 4 bases to trimming and J lost 1 base; unmatched junction nucleotides: 5. The CDR3 contains 15 residues. The CDR3 DNA reads as TGTGCCAGCAGCTCTCCCGGGACAGGGAACACTGAAGCTTTCTTT. Protein: CASSSPGTGNTEAFF.

The chain joins TRBV9 to TRBJ2-3; the D gene could be TRBD1 or TRBD2 (5 bases each). Germline V lookup: CDR1 SGDLS, CDR2 YYNGEE. The CDR3 runs 15 residues. V dropped 0 bases and J dropped 9 bases, with 17 bases sitting between them. The DNA for the CDR3 is TGTGCCAGCAGCGTAGGGCTAGCCAGAGGGGAAACGCAGTATTTT. This codes for CASSVGLARGETQYF.

This clone turned up a few times. The rearrangement uses TRBV27 and TRBJ2-7; the D gene could be TRBD1 or TRBD2 (5 bases each). This CDR3 is built from 15 residues. Germline-derived CDR1 and CDR2 are MNHEY and SMNVEV (reference sequence). V lost 5 bases and J 0 bases, leaving 14 bases between the germline ends. CDR3 sequence reads: CASSGIGASSYEQYF. In DNA, the CDR3 is TGTGCCAGCAGTGGAATCGGGGCAAGCTCCTACGAGCAGTACTTC.

The CDR3 DNA reads TGTGCCAGCAGTGACGGACAGGGGGCCGACACCGGGGAGCTGTTTTTT. It is translated as CASSDGQGADTGELFF. V and J are TRBV25-1 and TRBJ2-2; 11 bases align to TRBD1. V lost 3 bases and J lost 3; bases outside the gene matches: 3. Per germline, CDR1 MGHDK and CDR2 SYGVNS. The CDR3 runs 16 residues.

The V gene is TRBV5-1, the J gene TRBJ1-1; 8 bases are shared with TRBD1. The germline gives CDR1 SGHRS, CDR2 YFSETQ. The trim removed 4 bases at V and 7 bases at J, leaving 3 bases unmatched. This CDR3 has 12 amino acids. In DNA, the CDR3 is TGCGCCAGCAGCGGCAGGGGGCTTGAAGCTTTCTTT. Its protein is CASSGRGLEAFF.

V and J are TRBV27 and TRBJ1-4; D is possibly TRBD1 (6 bases). The CDR3 is 14 residues long. Germline CDR1 reads MNHEY; CDR2 reads SMNVEV (reference sequence). Trimming shortened V by 3 bases and J by 4 bases, and 9 bases separated the two germline ends. CDR3 sequence (DNA): TGTGCCAGCAGTTTTAGCAGGGGTAATGAAAAACTGTTTTTT. Protein sequence: CASSFSRGNEKLFF.